A selection of T cell receptor beta chains follows, all from one sample in a study of control samples from healthy donors and cancer patients. TCRdb's table, derived via immunoSEQ multiplex PCR, lists solely in-frame clones and lacks some. Counted here are 200,000 or so clones, about 91% occurring once; the ten biggest clones make up over 1.5%. The sequenced sample consisted of blood. The source is a man aged 25 to 40 in good health. Both conserved end residues are part of each CDR3. A D gene is named only where the DNA matches it firmly. Size is omitted from some rows. Given values are once, few, many or a class for expanded clones.

CDR3 protein: CASSQRQEYSNQPQHF
CDR3 DNA: TGTGCCAGCAGTCAACGACAAGAGTATAGCAATCAGCCCCAGCATTTT
clone size: -
V gene: TRBV2
J gene: TRBJ1-5
D gene: -
CDR3 length: 16

CDR3 protein: CASSLGGDRSYEQYF
CDR3 DNA: TGTGCCAGCAGTTTGGGGGGGGACAGGTCCTACGAGCAGTACTTC
clone size: -
V gene: TRBV27
J gene: TRBJ2-7
D gene: -
CDR3 length: 15

CDR3 protein: CSASKGASAGNTIYF
CDR3 DNA: TGCAGTGCTAGTAAGGGGGCGTCAGCTGGAAACACCATATATTTT
clone size: -
V gene: TRBV20-1
J gene: TRBJ1-3
D gene: TRBD1
CDR3 length: 15

CDR3 protein: CASSEAAGFGNQPQHF
CDR3 DNA: TGTGCCAGCAGTGAAGCGGCAGGGTTCGGCAATCAGCCCCAGCATTTT
clone size: few
V gene: TRBV2
J gene: TRBJ1-5
D gene: -
CDR3 length: 16

CDR3 protein: CASSEARVLASGYTF
CDR3 DNA: TGTGCCAGCAGTGAAGCTCGGGTTCTGGCCTCTGGCTACACCTTC
clone size: -
V gene: TRBV6-1
J gene: TRBJ1-2
D gene: -
CDR3 length: 15

CDR3 protein: CASSESAEGNTIYF
CDR3 DNA: TGTGCCAGCAGTGAATCGGCAGAAGGAAACACCATATATTTT
clone size: -
V gene: TRBV6-1
J gene: TRBJ1-3
D gene: -
CDR3 length: 14

CDR3 protein: CASRRRNNYGYTF
CDR3 DNA: TGTGCCAGCAGAAGACGGAATAACTATGGCTACACCTTC
clone size: -
V gene: TRBV19
J gene: TRBJ1-2
D gene: -
CDR3 length: 13

CDR3 protein: CASRAGRATNEKLFF
CDR3 DNA: TGTGCCAGCAGGGCGGGCAGGGCAACTAATGAAAAACTGTTTTTT
clone size: -
V gene: TRBV7-9
J gene: TRBJ1-4
D gene: -
CDR3 length: 15

CDR3 protein: CASSESAGSGETQYF
CDR3 DNA: TGCGCCAGCAGTGAGTCGGCGGGTTCGGGAGAGACCCAGTACTTC
clone size: -
V gene: TRBV10-1
J gene: TRBJ2-5
D gene: -
CDR3 length: 15

CDR3 protein: CASSYFRGGNTEAFF
CDR3 DNA: TGTGCCAGCAGTTACTTCAGGGGTGGGAACACTGAAGCTTTCTTT
clone size: -
V gene: TRBV6-5
J gene: TRBJ1-1
D gene: -
CDR3 length: 15

CDR3 protein: CASSESRGNTDTQYF
CDR3 DNA: TGCGCCAGCAGTGAGTCGCGGGGGAACACAGATACGCAGTATTTT
clone size: -
V gene: TRBV10-2
J gene: TRBJ2-3
D gene: TRBD2
CDR3 length: 15

CDR3 protein: CASSERDRIKVHTEAFF
CDR3 DNA: TGTGCCAGCAGCGAAAGGGACAGGATTAAAGTGCACACTGAAGCTTTCTTT
clone size: -
V gene: TRBV6-1
J gene: TRBJ1-1
D gene: TRBD1
CDR3 length: 17

CDR3 protein: CASSRVLQGVGEQYF
CDR3 DNA: TGTGCCAGCAGCCGAGTGCTACAGGGGGTGGGCGAGCAGTACTTC
clone size: -
V gene: TRBV7-9
J gene: TRBJ2-7
D gene: TRBD1
CDR3 length: 15

CDR3 protein: CASSRTGINTEAFF
CDR3 DNA: TGTGCCAGCAGTCGGACAGGGATAAACACTGAAGCTTTCTTT
clone size: -
V gene: TRBV2
J gene: TRBJ1-1
D gene: TRBD1
CDR3 length: 14

CDR3 protein: CASRELAGGGDTQYF
CDR3 DNA: TGTGCCAGCAGAGAACTAGCGGGGGGCGGAGATACGCAGTATTTT
clone size: few
V gene: TRBV3-1/TRBV3-2
J gene: TRBJ2-3
D gene: TRBD2
CDR3 length: 15

CDR3 protein: CASSTTGLGDLMAQYF
CDR3 DNA: TGTGCCAGCAGTACTACCGGATTGGGGGACTTGATGGCCCAGTACTTC
clone size: -
V gene: TRBV27
J gene: TRBJ2-5
D gene: -
CDR3 length: 16

CDR3 protein: CAWSIRGGAEAFF
CDR3 DNA: TGTGCCTGGAGTATAAGGGGCGGCGCTGAAGCTTTCTTT
clone size: -
V gene: TRBV30
J gene: TRBJ1-1
D gene: -
CDR3 length: 13

CDR3 protein: CASRMQAATNEKLFF
CDR3 DNA: TGCGCCAGCAGGATGCAAGCCGCAACTAATGAAAAACTGTTTTTT
clone size: -
V gene: TRBV5-1
J gene: TRBJ1-4
D gene: -
CDR3 length: 15

CDR3 protein: CASSMTGGSTDTQYF
CDR3 DNA: TGTGCCAGTAGTATGACAGGGGGGAGCACAGATACGCAGTATTTT
clone size: -
V gene: TRBV19
J gene: TRBJ2-3
D gene: TRBD1
CDR3 length: 15

CDR3 protein: CASSFSVRMDTEAFF
CDR3 DNA: TGTGCCAGCAGCTTTAGCGTGCGGATGGACACTGAAGCTTTCTTT
clone size: once
V gene: TRBV7-8
J gene: TRBJ1-1
D gene: -
CDR3 length: 15

CDR3 protein: CATASGQPISGNTIYF
CDR3 DNA: TGTGCCACCGCCTCAGGTCAACCCATCTCTGGAAACACCATATATTTT
clone size: once
V gene: TRBV24-1
J gene: TRBJ1-3
D gene: -
CDR3 length: 16

CDR3 protein: CASSLIPARPDTQYF
CDR3 DNA: TGCGCCAGCAGCTTGATCCCGGCTAGGCCGGATACGCAGTATTTT
clone size: -
V gene: TRBV5-1
J gene: TRBJ2-3
D gene: -
CDR3 length: 15

CDR3 protein: CATSRPGGNQPQHF
CDR3 DNA: TGTGCCACCAGCAGGCCTGGGGGCAATCAGCCCCAGCATTTT
clone size: once
V gene: TRBV15
J gene: TRBJ1-5
D gene: -
CDR3 length: 14

CDR3 protein: CASSQASGTGATNEKLFF
CDR3 DNA: TGCGCCAGCAGCCAAGCCTCCGGGACCGGGGCAACTAATGAAAAACTGTTTTTT
clone size: medium-sized
V gene: TRBV4-1
J gene: TRBJ1-4
D gene: -
CDR3 length: 18

CDR3 protein: CSAREDRKAFF
CDR3 DNA: TGCAGTGCTAGAGAAGACAGGAAAGCTTTCTTT
clone size: -
V gene: TRBV20-1
J gene: TRBJ1-1
D gene: -
CDR3 length: 11

CDR3 protein: CASSFKGRNEKLFF
CDR3 DNA: TGTGCCAGCAGCTTTAAGGGCAGGAATGAAAAACTGTTTTTT
clone size: -
V gene: TRBV5-6
J gene: TRBJ1-4
D gene: -
CDR3 length: 14

CDR3 protein: CASRTSGGSSDTQYF
CDR3 DNA: TGTGCCAGCAGAACTAGCGGGGGTTCATCAGATACGCAGTATTTT
clone size: -
V gene: TRBV6-5
J gene: TRBJ2-3
D gene: TRBD2
CDR3 length: 15

CDR3 protein: CASSHPRSGELFF
CDR3 DNA: TGCGCCAGCAGCCACCCCCGATCAGGGGAGCTGTTTTTT
clone size: -
V gene: TRBV4-1
J gene: TRBJ2-2
D gene: -
CDR3 length: 13

CDR3 protein: CASSPRQGGTDTQYF
CDR3 DNA: TGTGCCAGCAGCCCCAGACAGGGGGGCACAGATACGCAGTATTTT
clone size: -
V gene: TRBV3-1/TRBV3-2
J gene: TRBJ2-3
D gene: TRBD1
CDR3 length: 15

CDR3 protein: CASRRQGHTGELFF
CDR3 DNA: TGTGCCAGCAGGCGACAGGGTCACACCGGGGAGCTGTTTTTT
clone size: once
V gene: TRBV6-5
J gene: TRBJ2-2
D gene: TRBD1
CDR3 length: 14

CDR3 protein: CASSIQTGVNTEAFF
CDR3 DNA: TGCGCCAGCAGCATCCAGACAGGGGTGAACACTGAAGCTTTCTTT
clone size: -
V gene: TRBV5-1
J gene: TRBJ1-1
D gene: TRBD1
CDR3 length: 15

CDR3 protein: CASRGTRTEAFF
CDR3 DNA: TGTGCCAGCAGGGGGACCCGCACTGAAGCTTTCTTT
clone size: once
V gene: TRBV3-1/TRBV3-2
J gene: TRBJ1-1
D gene: -
CDR3 length: 12

CDR3 protein: CASSMTGTGGFSGNTIYF
CDR3 DNA: TGTGCCAGCAGTATGACCGGGACAGGGGGTTTTTCTGGAAACACCATATATTTT
clone size: -
V gene: TRBV28
J gene: TRBJ1-3
D gene: TRBD1
CDR3 length: 18

CDR3 protein: CASSLPGAADTEAFF
CDR3 DNA: TGTGCCAGCAGCTTACCCGGGGCGGCAGACACTGAAGCTTTCTTT
clone size: -
V gene: TRBV7-3
J gene: TRBJ1-1
D gene: -
CDR3 length: 15

CDR3 protein: CASTPRPNTGELFF
CDR3 DNA: TGTGCCAGTACCCCACGTCCGAACACCGGGGAGCTGTTTTTT
clone size: -
V gene: TRBV19
J gene: TRBJ2-2
D gene: -
CDR3 length: 14

CDR3 protein: CATTSSGGGNEQFF
CDR3 DNA: TGTGCCACTACTTCAAGCGGGGGGGGGAATGAGCAGTTCTTC
clone size: -
V gene: TRBV24-1
J gene: TRBJ2-1
D gene: TRBD2
CDR3 length: 14

CDR3 protein: CASSTTGGRAGELFF
CDR3 DNA: TGTGCCAGTAGTACGACAGGGGGCAGGGCCGGGGAGCTGTTTTTT
clone size: -
V gene: TRBV19
J gene: TRBJ2-2
D gene: TRBD1
CDR3 length: 15

CDR3 protein: CASSLIGAWYEQYF
CDR3 DNA: TGTGCCAGCAGCTTAATAGGGGCTTGGTACGAGCAGTACTTC
clone size: -
V gene: TRBV7-8
J gene: TRBJ2-7
D gene: -
CDR3 length: 14

CDR3 protein: CAISESGQGVDEQFF
CDR3 DNA: TGTGCCATCAGTGAGTCGGGGCAGGGGGTCGATGAGCAGTTCTTC
clone size: once
V gene: TRBV10-3
J gene: TRBJ2-1
D gene: TRBD1
CDR3 length: 15

CDR3 protein: CASSPPDAYSGNTIYF
CDR3 DNA: TGTGCCAGCAGCCCCCCAGACGCCTACTCTGGAAACACCATATATTTT
clone size: -
V gene: TRBV5-8
J gene: TRBJ1-3
D gene: -
CDR3 length: 16